The 2 T cell receptor beta chains in this list originate from one sample, sequenced in a study of T cell responses to AZD1222 COVID-19 vaccine. The repertoire was sequenced with immunoSEQ multiplex PCR; TCRdb's copy has only in-frame clones and lacks some. The sample includes approximately 83,000 clones, approximately 90% of them seen just once. Sample: peripheral blood, taken on day 0 of MenACWY control vaccination. These receptors originate from an adult in good health.

The sample holds one count of this clone. The chain couples TRBV6-5 to TRBJ2-4; TRBD2 might be the D (6 bases). CDR3 size: 14 residues. CDR1 and CDR2 from the germline V gene are MNHEY and SVGAGI. V lost 9 bases and J 6 bases, leaving 18 bases between the germline ends. CDR3 DNA: TGTGCCAGTACCGGTTCAAGGCGGGGAAACATTCAGTACTTC. Encoded protein: CASTGSRRGNIQYF.

The chain recombines TRBV7-6 with TRBJ1-4; D is unresolved. V was shortened by 4 bases and J by 15 bases, with 12 bases between the two germline ends. CDR3 length equals 11 residues. Germline V gene data show CDR1 as SGHVS and CDR2 as FNYEAQ. CDR3 loop: CASSSQRSVFF. The CDR3 bases are TGTGCCAGCAGCTCACAGCGGAGCGTGTTTTTT. The variable domain in full, completed from reference TRBV7-6 and TRBJ1-4, reads GAGVSQSPRYKVTKRGQDVALRCDPISGHVSLYWYRQALGQGPEFLTYFNYEAQQDKSGLPNDRFSAERPEGSISTLTIQRTEQRDSAMYRCASSSQRSVFFGSGTQLSVL.